The entry below describes one T cell receptor (beta chain). The sample belongs to a study of metastatic and nonmetastatic thyroid tumors. Study-wide context: The comparison covered peripheral blood and tumor or nodule tissue in malignant and benign thyroid patients.

Thyroid surgery took place with no prior treatment in any patient. TCRdb re-analyzed the PCR reads using MiXCR. The sample contains approximately 25,000 clones, approximately 13% of which appear only once. Sequences were obtained from blood. The sequence derives from a female donor with papillary thyroid cancer or a benign thyroid nodule (not recorded which). Some clones in this sample may be carry-over from other donors' samples.

CDR3 in DNA: TGTGCCGGAGGGATGGACAGTGGGGCTGGCTACACCTTC. Amino acids: CAGGMDSGAGYTF. The chain links TRBV6-1 to TRBJ1-2; tentative D call: TRBD1 (6 bases). V was clipped by 11 bases and J by 7 bases, with 20 bases between them. The germline V gene has CDR1 MNHNS and CDR2 SASEGT. This CDR3 is built from 13 residues.